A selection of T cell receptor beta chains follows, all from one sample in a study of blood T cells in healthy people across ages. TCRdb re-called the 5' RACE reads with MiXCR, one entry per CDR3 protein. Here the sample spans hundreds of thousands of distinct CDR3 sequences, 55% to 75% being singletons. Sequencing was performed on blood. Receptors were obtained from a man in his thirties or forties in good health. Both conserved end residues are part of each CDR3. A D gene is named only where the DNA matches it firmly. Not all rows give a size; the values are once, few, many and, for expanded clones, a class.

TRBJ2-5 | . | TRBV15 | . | CATSRESVRQETQYF | TGTGCCACCAGCAGAGAGTCTGTCCGGCAAGAGACCCAGTACTTC
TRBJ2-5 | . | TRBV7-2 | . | CASSRVQWETQYF | TGTGCCAGCAGCCGAGTCCAATGGGAGACCCAGTACTTC
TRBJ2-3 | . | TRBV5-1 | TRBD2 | CASSLELAGSPDTQYF | TGCGCCAGCAGCTTGGAATTAGCGGGGTCCCCAGATACGCAGTATTTT
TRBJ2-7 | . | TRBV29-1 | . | CSVELSGGGYEQYF | TGCAGCGTTGAATTGTCCGGAGGCGGCTACGAGCAGTACTTC
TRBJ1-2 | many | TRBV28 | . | CASSLTDYGYTF | TGTGCCAGCAGTTTGACGGACTATGGCTACACCTTC
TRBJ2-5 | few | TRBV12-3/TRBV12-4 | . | CASSFGKLQETQYF | TGTGCCAGCAGTTTTGGCAAACTCCAGGAGACCCAGTACTTC
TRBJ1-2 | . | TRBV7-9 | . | CASSSPGGYYGYTF | TGTGCCAGCAGCTCCCCCGGCGGGTATTACGGCTACACCTTC
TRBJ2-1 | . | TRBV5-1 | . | CASSLANTAYNEQFF | TGCGCCAGCAGCTTGGCCAATACAGCCTACAATGAGCAGTTCTTC
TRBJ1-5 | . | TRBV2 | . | CASSERYGTQHF | TGTGCCAGCAGTGAAAGGTACGGCACCCAGCATTTT
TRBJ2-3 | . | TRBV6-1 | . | CASSEQINTDTQYF | TGTGCCAGCAGTGAACAGATAAACACAGATACGCAGTATTTT
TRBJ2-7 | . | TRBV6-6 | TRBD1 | CASSSSTGSAYEQYF | TGTGCCAGCAGTTCCTCGACAGGGAGCGCCTACGAGCAGTACTTC
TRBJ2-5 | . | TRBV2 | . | CASKVELVTQYF | TGTGCCAGCAAGGTGGAGCTCGTGACCCAGTACTTC
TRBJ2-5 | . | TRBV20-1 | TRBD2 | CSASRGSLDETQYF | TGCAGTGCTAGTCGCGGGAGTTTGGATGAGACCCAGTACTTC
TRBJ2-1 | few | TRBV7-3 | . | CASSPAAGSYNEQFF | TGTGCCAGCAGCCCTGCTGCAGGGTCATACAATGAGCAGTTCTTC
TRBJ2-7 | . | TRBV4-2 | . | CASSQDPGLGSYEQYF | TGTGCCAGCAGCCAAGACCCGGGGCTGGGGAGCTACGAGCAGTACTTC
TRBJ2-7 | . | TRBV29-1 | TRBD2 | CSVESGVYEQYF | TGCAGCGTTGAAAGCGGGGTCTACGAGCAGTACTTC
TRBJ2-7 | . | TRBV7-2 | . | CASSLSSLGSYNEQYF | TGTGCCAGCAGCTTGTCTAGCTTGGGGTCCTACAATGAGCAGTACTTC
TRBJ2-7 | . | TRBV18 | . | CACSPPGSYEQYF | TGTGCCTGCTCACCCCCAGGGTCCTACGAGCAGTACTTC
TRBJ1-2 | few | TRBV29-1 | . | CSVNPPGTANYGYTF | TGCAGCGTTAACCCCCCAGGGACCGCTAACTATGGCTACACCTTC
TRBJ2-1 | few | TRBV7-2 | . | CASSLGPVGEQFF | TGTGCCAGCAGCTTAGGGCCGGTTGGTGAGCAGTTCTTC
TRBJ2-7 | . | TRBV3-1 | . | CASSQTGLIDEQYF | TGTGCCAGCAGCCAGACTGGGCTCATCGACGAGCAGTACTTC
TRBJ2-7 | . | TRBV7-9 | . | CASSLTSALGQYF | TGTGCCAGCAGCTTAACGTCGGCCCTTGGGCAGTACTTC
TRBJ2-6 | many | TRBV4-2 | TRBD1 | CASSQEQGSGANVLTF | TGTGCCAGCAGCCAAGAACAGGGGTCTGGGGCCAACGTCCTGACTTTC
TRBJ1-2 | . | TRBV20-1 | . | CSAVPSYGYGYTF | TGCAGTGCAGTACCCAGCTACGGCTATGGCTACACCTTC
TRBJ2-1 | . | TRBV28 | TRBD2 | CASTLPGLAGEQFF | TGTGCCAGCACTCTGCCGGGACTAGCGGGAGAGCAGTTCTTC
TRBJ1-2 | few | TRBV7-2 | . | CASSLKGPNYGYTF | TGTGCCAGCAGCTTAAAGGGGCCTAACTATGGCTACACCTTC
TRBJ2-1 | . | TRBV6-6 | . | CASRANSYNEQFF | TGTGCCAGCCGGGCCAACTCCTACAATGAGCAGTTCTTC
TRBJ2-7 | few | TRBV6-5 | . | CASSYSPGLGYEQYF | TGTGCCAGCAGTTATTCTCCAGGTCTTGGCTACGAGCAGTACTTC
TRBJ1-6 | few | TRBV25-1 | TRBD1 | CASSDRGSNSPLHF | TGTGCCAGCAGTGACAGGGGGTCTAATTCACCCCTCCACTTT
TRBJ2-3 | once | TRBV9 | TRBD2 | CASSVAGGSNTDTQYF | TGTGCCAGCAGCGTAGCGGGAGGGAGTAACACAGATACGCAGTATTTT
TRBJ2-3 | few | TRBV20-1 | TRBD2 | CSAIWLAGASPQYF | TGCAGTGCTATCTGGCTAGCGGGAGCTTCGCCGCAGTATTTT
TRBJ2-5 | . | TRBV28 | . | CASTGVLGAQETQYF | TGTGCCAGCACGGGGGTCTTGGGGGCCCAAGAGACCCAGTACTTC
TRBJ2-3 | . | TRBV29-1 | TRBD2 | CSGLAGAYTQYF | TGCAGCGGACTAGCGGGGGCTTATACGCAGTATTTT
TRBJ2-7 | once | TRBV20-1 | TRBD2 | CSATGLAGAYEQYF | TGCAGTGCTACCGGACTAGCGGGAGCCTACGAGCAGTACTTC
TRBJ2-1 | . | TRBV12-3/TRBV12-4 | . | CASTNYNNEQFF | TGTGCCAGCACTAACTACAACAATGAGCAGTTCTTC
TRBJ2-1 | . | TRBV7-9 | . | CASSSSKGYNEQFF | TGTGCCAGCAGCTCTAGTAAGGGCTACAATGAGCAGTTCTTC
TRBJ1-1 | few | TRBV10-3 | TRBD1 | CAISESMTDRGTEAFF | TGTGCCATCAGTGAGTCGATGACTGACAGGGGCACTGAAGCTTTCTTT
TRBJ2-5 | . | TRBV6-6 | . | CASSYFSAPLQETQYF | TGTGCCAGCAGTTACTTCTCGGCCCCCCTGCAAGAGACCCAGTACTTC
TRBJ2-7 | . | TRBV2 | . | CASRVDSYEQYF | TGTGCCAGCAGGGTCGACAGCTACGAGCAGTACTTC
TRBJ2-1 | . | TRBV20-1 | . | CSALEIGDLGYREQFF | TGCAGTGCTCTAGAGATAGGGGACTTAGGGTATCGTGAGCAGTTCTTC
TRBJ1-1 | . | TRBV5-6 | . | CASSFSRREREAFF | TGTGCCAGCAGCTTCTCTCGCCGGGAGCGAGAAGCTTTCTTT
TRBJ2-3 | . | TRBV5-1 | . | CASSRSLVGAATDTQYF | TGCGCCAGCAGCCGTTCTTTGGTCGGGGCTGCGACAGATACGCAGTATTTT
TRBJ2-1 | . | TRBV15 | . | CATSPIADYNEQFF | TGTGCCACCAGCCCAATAGCGGACTACAATGAGCAGTTCTTC
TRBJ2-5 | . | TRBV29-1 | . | CSPGWGETQYF | TGCAGTCCCGGGTGGGGAGAGACCCAGTACTTC
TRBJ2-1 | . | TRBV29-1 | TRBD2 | CSVVRREDSYEQFF | TGCAGCGTTGTGCGGCGGGAGGACTCCTACGAGCAGTTCTTC
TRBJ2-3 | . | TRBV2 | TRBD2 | CATAGDPDTQYF | TGTGCCACGGCGGGGGACCCAGATACGCAGTATTTT
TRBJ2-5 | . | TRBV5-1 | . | CASRVTSFPPGPRGETQYF | TGCGCCAGCAGGGTGACCTCATTCCCCCCGGGCCCTAGGGGAGAGACCCAGTACTTC
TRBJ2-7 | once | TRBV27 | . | CASSPLARRYEQYF | TGTGCCAGCAGTCCTCTAGCGCGACGCTACGAGCAGTACTTC
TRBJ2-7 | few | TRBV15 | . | CATSREGVGYEQYF | TGTGCCACCAGCAGAGAGGGGGTCGGATACGAGCAGTACTTC
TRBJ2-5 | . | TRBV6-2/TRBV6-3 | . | CASSPLLGTQYF | TGTGCCAGCAGTCCACTCCTGGGGACCCAGTACTTC
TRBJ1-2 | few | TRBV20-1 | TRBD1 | CTFRDRGRDTF | TGTACCTTTAGGGACAGGGGGCGCGACACCTTC
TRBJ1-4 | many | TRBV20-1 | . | CSARTGPMKKLFF | TGCAGTGCTAGAACCGGGCCCATGAAAAAACTGTTTTTT
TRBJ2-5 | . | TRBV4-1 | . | CASSGSPRTDLEETQYF | TGCGCCAGCAGCGGCAGTCCTCGGACAGACCTTGAAGAGACCCAGTACTTC
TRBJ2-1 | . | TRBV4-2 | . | CASSQGTGGKGNNEQFF | TGTGCCAGCAGCCAAGGAACTGGCGGGAAGGGCAACAATGAGCAGTTCTTC
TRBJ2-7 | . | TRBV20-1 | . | CSARDLGLAAYEQYF | TGCAGTGCTAGAGATCTGGGGCTCGCCGCCTACGAGCAGTACTTC
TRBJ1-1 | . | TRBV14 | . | CASSQDRGIGTEAFF | TGTGCCAGCAGCCAAGATAGGGGGATTGGCACTGAAGCTTTCTTT
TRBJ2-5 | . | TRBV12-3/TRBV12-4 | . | CASSLWGTGETQYF | TGTGCCAGCAGTTTGTGGGGGACCGGGGAGACCCAGTACTTC